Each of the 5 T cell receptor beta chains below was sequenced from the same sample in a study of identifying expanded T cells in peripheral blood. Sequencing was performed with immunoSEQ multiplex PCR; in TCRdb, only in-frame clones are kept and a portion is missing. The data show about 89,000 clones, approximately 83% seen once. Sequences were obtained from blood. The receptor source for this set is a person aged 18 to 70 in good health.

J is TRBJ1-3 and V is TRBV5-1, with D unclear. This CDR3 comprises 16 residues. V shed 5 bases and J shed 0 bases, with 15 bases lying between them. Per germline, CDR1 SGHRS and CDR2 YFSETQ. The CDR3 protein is CASSPTPLDSGNTIYF. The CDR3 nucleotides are TGCGCCAGCAGTCCTACCCCCTTAGACTCTGGAAACACCATATATTTT. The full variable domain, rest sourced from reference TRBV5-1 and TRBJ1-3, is KAGVTQTPRYLIKTRGQQVTLSCSPISGHRSVSWYQQTPGQGLQFLFEYFSETQRNKGNFPGRFSGRQFSNSRSEMNVSTLELGDSALYLCASSPTPLDSGNTIYFGEGSWLTVV.

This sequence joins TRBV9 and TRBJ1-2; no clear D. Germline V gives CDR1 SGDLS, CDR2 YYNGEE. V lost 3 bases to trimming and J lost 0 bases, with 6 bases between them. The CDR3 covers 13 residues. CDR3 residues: CASSAYTNYGYTF. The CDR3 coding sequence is TGTGCCAGCAGCGCATACACTAACTATGGCTACACCTTC. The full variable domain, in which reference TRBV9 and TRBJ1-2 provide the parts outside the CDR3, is DSGVTQTPKHLITATGQRVTLRCSPRSGDLSVYWYQQSLDQGLQFLIQYYNGEERAKGNILERFSAQQFPDLHSELNLSSLELGDSALYFCASSAYTNYGYTFGSGTRLTVV.

CDR3 bases: TGTGCCAGCAGTTTCTCCGGGACAAGATTTGACGAGCAGTACTTC. Encoded protein: CASSFSGTRFDEQYF. The chain links TRBV6-6 to TRBJ2-7; D might be TRBD1 (6 bases). V lost 4 bases and J lost 5, with 18 bases in between. CDR1 is MNHNY, CDR2 SVGAGI, per germline (reference sequence). CDR3 length equals 15 residues.

The CDR3 sequence is CASSRYQGYEQYF. The DNA of the CDR3 is TGTGCCAGCAGTCGATACCAGGGCTACGAGCAGTACTTC. The chain combines TRBV14 with TRBJ2-7; D is possibly TRBD1 (5 bases). Trimming pared 6 bases from V and 3 bases from J, leaving 12 bases between. Looked up from germline, CDR1 is SGHDN and CDR2 is FVKESK. This CDR3 comprises 13 residues.

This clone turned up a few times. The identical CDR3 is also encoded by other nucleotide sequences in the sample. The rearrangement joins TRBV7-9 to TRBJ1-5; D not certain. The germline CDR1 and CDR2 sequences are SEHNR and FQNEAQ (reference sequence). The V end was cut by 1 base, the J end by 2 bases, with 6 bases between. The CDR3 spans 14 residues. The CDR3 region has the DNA TGTGCCAGCAGCTTAGGGGCAGGCAATCAGCCCCAGCATTTT. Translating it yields CASSLGAGNQPQHF. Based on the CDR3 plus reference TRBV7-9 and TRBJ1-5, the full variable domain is DTGVSQNPRHKITKRGQNVTFRCDPISEHNRLYWYRQTLGQGPEFLTYFQNEAQLEKSRLLSDRFSAERPKGSFSTLEIQRTEQGDSAMYLCASSLGAGNQPQHFGDGTRLSIL.